The next 10 T cell receptor beta chains were all read from a single sample in a study of blood T cell repertoires in COVID-19. Only in-frame clones appear in the TCRdb table, and some are missing; sequencing was by immunoSEQ multiplex PCR. This sample has 80,000 to 95,000 clones, with about 86% found just once. Sequenced input: peripheral blood. The receptor source for this set is a woman older than 75 in a cohort sampled during active or convalescent COVID-19.

Details on this clone: One end of the junction does not line up with germline, which may come from a read error. The CDR3 DNA sequence: TGTGCCAGCAGATCTCTCCTCCGGGGACAGCGACACTTC. Amino acids: CASRSLLRGQRHF. The V and J genes are TRBV28 and TRBJ1-2; 7 nucleotides agree with TRBD1. The V gene's germline CDR1 is MDHEN and CDR2 SYDVKM. This CDR3 is 13 amino acids long.

In its sample, this clone was seen once. The chain has TRBV29-1 and TRBJ1-4; 7 nucleotides agree with TRBD1. Per the germline V gene, CDR1 is SQVTM and CDR2 is ANQGSEA. The CDR3 is made up of 13 amino acids. With V trimmed by 6 bases and J by 8 bases, 9 bases remained unmatched. The CDR3 spells CSVPSGTAEKLFF. In nucleotides, the CDR3 is TGCAGCGTCCCTTCCGGGACAGCCGAAAAACTGTTTTTT.

V and J are TRBV6-5 and TRBJ1-4, with D perhaps TRBD1 (5 bases). From germline, CDR1 is MNHEY and CDR2 SVGAGI. V was clipped by 5 bases and J by 6 bases, with 13 bases between them. This CDR3 spans 14 amino acids. The CDR3 DNA reads TGTGCCAGCAGTAGACCCGGAGGGGATGAAAAACTGTTTTTT. Protein: CASSRPGGDEKLFF.

The sample holds one count of this clone. This chain uses TRBV5-4 with TRBJ1-5, with a weak D call TRBD1 (6 bases). CDR1 is SGHNT and CDR2 is YYREEE in the germline V gene (reference sequence). V was pared by 2 bases and J by 6 bases, with 12 bases between. The CDR3 spans 14 residues. CDR3: CASSLAGVGQPQHF. The CDR3 DNA is TGTGCCAGCAGCTTAGCAGGGGTGGGTCAGCCCCAGCATTTT.

V usage is TRBV19 and J usage is TRBJ1-1; 11 bases fit TRBD1. The CDR3 contains 17 residues. The ends lost 7 bases at V and 0 bases at J; junction bases unmatched: 10. Germline assignment: CDR1 LNHDA and CDR2 SQIVND (reference sequence). CDR3 amino acids: CASTPGQGGHMNTEAFF. CDR3 nucleotides: TGTGCCAGTACCCCGGGACAGGGGGGCCACATGAACACTGAAGCTTTCTTT.

The chain joins TRBV6-2 or TRBV6-3 to TRBJ2-3, with 8 bases that match TRBD2. The CDR3 sequence is 14 residues long. V lost 5 bases, J lost 3 bases, and 4 bases stayed unmatched. The V gene's germline CDR1 is MNHEY and CDR2 SVGEGT. The CDR3 loop is CASSPGLETDTQYF. DNA for the CDR3: TGTGCCAGCAGTCCGGGACTAGAGACAGATACGCAGTATTTT.

The chain carries TRBV28 and TRBJ2-3; possibly TRBD2 for D (6 bases). Germline-derived CDR1 and CDR2 are MDHEN and SYDVKM. The CDR3 sequence is 16 residues long. V dropped 2 bases and J dropped 0 bases, with 12 bases sitting between them. The CDR3 sequence is CASSLNSGTSTDTQYF. The CDR3 nucleotides read TGTGCCAGCAGTTTAAATAGCGGTACTAGCACAGATACGCAGTATTTT.

The chain uses TRBV9 and TRBJ1-2; D not resolved. Looked up from germline, CDR1 is SGDLS and CDR2 is YYNGEE. The V gene lost 0 bases and the J gene lost 0 bases, with 6 bases spanning the gap. The CDR3 covers 14 residues. CDR3 bases: TGTGCCAGCAGCGTAGCCTTATCTAACTATGGCTACACCTTC. Its protein is CASSVALSNYGYTF.

The chain recombines TRBV3-1 (or the pseudogene TRBV3-2) with TRBJ1-3; D not certain. V was clipped by 2 bases and J by 0 bases, with 14 bases between them. Germline values: CDR1 LGHDT, CDR2 YNNKEL (reference sequence). This CDR3 comprises 17 residues. CDR3 bases: TGTGCCAGCAGCCAATCCCACTCCGGGTCCTCTGGAAACACCATATATTTT. As protein: CASSQSHSGSSGNTIYF.

This sequence joins TRBV27 and TRBJ1-2; 9 bases match TRBD1. With V trimmed by 3 bases and J by 8 bases, 4 bases remained unmatched. The CDR3 is 13 amino acids. From germline, CDR1 is MNHEY and CDR2 SMNVEV (reference sequence). The CDR3 loop is CASSFGTGYGYTF. CDR3 DNA: TGTGCCAGCAGTTTCGGGACAGGGTACGGCTACACCTTC.